Listed here are 22 T cell receptor beta chains from one sample, sequenced in a study of CD8+ T cells in alopecia areata. cDNA serving as the sequencing template came from extracted, reverse transcribed RNA. The method was immunoSEQ multiplex PCR; TCRdb's version includes in-frame clones alone and lacks a portion of them. The table shows 140,000 to 150,000 clones, with about 51% occurring only once. Sequencing was performed on CD4+ T cells sorted from blood, taken at week 0. Receptors originate from a human donor with alopecia areata.

The CDR3 is CSIGTSGAGELFF. The CDR3 DNA reads TGCAGCATAGGGACTAGCGGGGCCGGGGAGCTGTTTTTT. The chain has TRBV29-1 and TRBJ2-2, with 13 bases lining up with TRBD2. CDR1 and CDR2 from the germline V gene are SQVTM and ANQGSEA. The CDR3 length is 13 residues. The ends lost 8 bases at V and 6 bases at J; junction bases unmatched: 3.

This clone was detected only once. The chain is built from TRBV11-3 and TRBJ2-3; 10 bases match TRBD2. V gave up 6 bases and J gave up 4 bases; unmatched junction bases: 7. This CDR3 comprises 15 residues. The V gene's germline CDR1 is SGHNT and CDR2 YENEEA. CDR3 nucleotides: TGTGCCAGCAGAGCCCCGGGACTAGCGTCAGATACGCAGTATTTT. This sequence encodes CASRAPGLASDTQYF.

Only one count was recorded for this clone. The genes are TRBV7-9 and TRBJ2-1; weak D call: TRBD2 (6 bases). The CDR3 is 15 amino acids. Germline V gives CDR1 SEHNR, CDR2 FQNEAQ (reference sequence). With 4 bases removed from V and 4 bases from J, the gap between germline ends came to 14 bases. DNA of the CDR3: TGTGCCAGCAGCTCAAGCGGGCTCCCATACAATGAGCAGTTCTTC. Translating gives CASSSSGLPYNEQFF.

The chain couples TRBV4-1 to TRBJ1-2; the D is unclear. Trimming stripped 4 bases from V and 8 bases from J, with 14 bases between. CDR1 and CDR2 (germline): MGHRA, YSYEKL. The CDR3 contains 13 residues. CDR3 bases: TGCGCCAGCAGCCTTGAGGCCCGGCACGGCTACACCTTC. Its translation is CASSLEARHGYTF.

The sample holds one count of this clone. The chain uses TRBV18 and TRBJ1-1; no firm D call. V was shortened by 8 bases and J by 1 base, with 14 bases between the two germline ends. Germline V CDR1 and CDR2: KGHSH, LQKENI. CDR3 length: 14 amino acids. The CDR3 coding sequence is TGTGCCAGCCGGAGCCAGGAGACGAACACTGAAGCTTTCTTT. This codes for CASRSQETNTEAFF.

This chain joins TRBV5-1 and TRBJ2-5; D not resolved. CDR1 is SGHRS, CDR2 YFSETQ, per germline. The ends were cut back, 1 base at V and 4 bases at J, with 8 bases in the middle. The CDR3 extends over 13 amino acids. The CDR3 bases are TGCGCCAGCAGCTTGTCCAGGCGAGAGACCCAGTACTTC. This encodes CASSLSRRETQYF.

The chain links TRBV30 to TRBJ2-3; 8 bases are a match to TRBD2. Germline CDR1 reads GTSNPN; CDR2 reads SVGIG (reference sequence). J was trimmed by 2 bases and V by 2 bases; bases with no gene match: 9. The CDR3 length is 16 residues. The CDR3 DNA reads TGTGCCTGGAGTCCCAGACTAGCGCTCTCCACAGATACGCAGTATTTT. It encodes CAWSPRLALSTDTQYF. Drawing the rest from reference TRBV30 and TRBJ2-3, the complete variable domain is SQTIHQWPATLVQPVGSPLSLECTVEGTSNPNLYWYRQAAGRGLQLLFYSVGIGQISSEVPQNLSASRPQDRQFILSSKKLLLSDSGFYLCAWSPRLALSTDTQYFGPGTRLTVL.

This chain links TRBV7-9 with TRBJ2-7; no clear D gene. The V end lost 1 base, the J end lost 3 bases, and 7 bases lay between the germline ends. The CDR3 contains 13 residues. The germline CDR1 and CDR2 sequences are SEHNR and FQNEAQ (reference sequence). CDR3 protein: CASSLGPVYEQYF. The DNA for the CDR3 is TGTGCCAGCAGCTTAGGGCCGGTCTACGAGCAGTACTTC.

This clone was counted between two and nine times. This chain links TRBV30 with TRBJ1-1; a possible D gene is TRBD1 (5 bases). Trimming stripped 5 bases from V and 4 bases from J, with 17 bases between. This CDR3 is 14 amino acids long. The germline CDR1 and CDR2 sequences are GTSNPN and SVGIG (reference sequence). CDR3 loop: CAWVTDPRVTEAFF. In DNA form, the CDR3 reads TGTGCCTGGGTAACCGACCCCAGGGTCACTGAAGCTTTCTTT. Full variable domain (missing parts from reference TRBV30 and TRBJ1-1): SQTIHQWPATLVQPVGSPLSLECTVEGTSNPNLYWYRQAAGRGLQLLFYSVGIGQISSEVPQNLSASRPQDRQFILSSKKLLLSDSGFYLCAWVTDPRVTEAFFGQGTRLTVV.

This clone was seen repeatedly, ten times or more. The V gene is TRBV7-2, the J gene TRBJ2-3; no clear D gene. Between the trimmed V and J ends, which lost 6 bases and 0 bases, there was a span of 1 base. The CDR3 has 11 residues. The germline gives CDR1 SGHTA, CDR2 FQGNSA. Written as DNA, the CDR3 is TGTGCCAGCAGGAGCACAGATACGCAGTATTTT. Protein sequence: CASRSTDTQYF. Complete variable domain (other parts from reference TRBV7-2 and TRBJ2-3): GAGVSQSPSNKVTEKGKDVELRCDPISGHTALYWYRQSLGQGLEFLIYFQGNSAPDKSGLPSDRFSAERTGGSVSTLTIQRTQQEDSAVYLCASRSTDTQYFGPGTRLTVL.

This clone was picked up a small number of times. The same CDR3 can be traced to other DNA sequences in this sample. The V call is TRBV29-1, the J call TRBJ2-7; D is possibly TRBD1 (6 bases). This CDR3 contains 13 residues. Germline CDR1 reads SQVTM; CDR2 reads ANQGSEA. The CDR3, as DNA: TGCAGTGGTGCCAGGGGTCCCTCCTACGAGCAGTACTTC. Translated, it gives CSGARGPSYEQYF.

This chain links TRBV18 with TRBJ2-5; D could derive from TRBD1 or TRBD2 (5 bases each). From germline, CDR1 is KGHSH and CDR2 LQKENI. V was cut by 10 bases and J by 4 bases, with 25 bases left in between. The CDR3 is made up of 16 amino acids. The CDR3 DNA reads TGTGCCACGGTCGGGCGGCCGGGGCCTCTAGGAGAGACCCAGTACTTC. Translated, it gives CATVGRPGPLGETQYF.

This chain uses TRBV29-1 with TRBJ1-2, with 8 bases matching TRBD1. CDR1 is SQVTM, CDR2 ANQGSEA, per germline. J lost 8 bases, V lost 7 bases, and 6 bases had no gene match. The CDR3 spans 11 residues. CDR3 DNA sequence: TGCAGCGAACGGACAGGGAAAGGCTACACCTTC. Its protein product is CSERTGKGYTF.

J is TRBJ2-1 and V is TRBV7-9; the match to TRBD2 covers 9 bases. The CDR3 loop spans 16 amino acids. Germline V gene sequence: CDR1 SEHNR, CDR2 FQNEAQ (reference sequence). V lost 2 bases and J lost 9; bases outside the gene matches: 11. The CDR3 nucleotides read TGTGCCAGCAGCTTAAACCCCACTAGCGGGCGAGGTGAGCAGTTCTTC. It translates to CASSLNPTSGRGEQFF.

J is TRBJ2-1 and V is TRBV15, with D perhaps TRBD1 or TRBD2 (5 bases each). This CDR3 has 15 residues. Trimming left V 6 bases short and J 7 bases short, with 19 bases between. Germline V lookup: CDR1 LNHNV, CDR2 YYDKDF (reference sequence). CDR3 protein: CATRLYRDPGNEQFF. The CDR3 coding sequence is TGTGCCACCAGGTTGTACCGGGACCCAGGGAATGAGCAGTTCTTC.

Here the CDR3 reads CASSIAPRQGTDTQYF. The DNA for the CDR3 is TGCGCCAGCAGCATCGCCCCGCGACAGGGCACAGATACGCAGTATTTT. V usage is TRBV5-1 and J usage is TRBJ2-3; TRBD1 is a possible D gene (6 bases). This CDR3 has 16 amino acids. Germline loops: CDR1 SGHRS, CDR2 YFSETQ. The ends were cut back, 4 bases at V and 1 base at J, with 16 bases in the middle.

The genes are TRBV7-2 and TRBJ2-7, with TRBD2 as a possible D gene (6 bases). With 5 bases removed from V and 7 bases from J, the gap between germline ends came to 24 bases. The CDR3 consists of 16 residues. CDR1 and CDR2 (germline): SGHTA, FQGNSA. The CDR3 coding sequence is TGTGCCAGCAGCACCGGGACTGCCGCCCGGCTAAAAGAGCAGTACTTC. Its translation: CASSTGTAARLKEQYF.

The rearrangement uses TRBV5-6 and TRBJ2-7; a possible D gene is TRBD1 (7 bases). The CDR3 runs to 13 residues. The germline CDR1 and CDR2 sequences are SGHDT and YYEEEE. With 7 bases removed from V and 7 bases from J, the gap between germline ends came to 18 bases. CDR3 nucleotides: TGTGCCAGCCGCAAAGGGGGCGCGGGGGAGCAGTACTTC. Translated: CASRKGGAGEQYF.

The chain carries TRBV2 and TRBJ1-5; D remains ambiguous. CDR1 and CDR2 from the germline V gene are SNHLY and FYNNEI. This CDR3 has 14 residues. V gave up 5 bases and J gave up 1 base, with 9 bases separating them. Written as DNA, the CDR3 is TGTGCCAGCAGTTACCCCGAAAGCAATCAGCCCCAGCATTTT. As protein: CASSYPESNQPQHF.

The gene calls are TRBV30 and TRBJ1-1; D not resolved. Germline loops: CDR1 GTSNPN, CDR2 SVGIG (reference sequence). V was clipped by 4 bases and J by 3 bases, with 12 bases between them. The CDR3 runs to 13 residues. CDR3 residues: CAWKPAEYTEAFF. CDR3 nucleotides: TGTGCCTGGAAGCCCGCGGAGTACACTGAAGCTTTCTTT.

The V gene is TRBV29-1, the J gene TRBJ1-2; a possible D gene is TRBD1 (6 bases). The CDR3 has 13 amino acids. V lost 7 bases and J 7 bases, leaving 19 bases between the germline ends. CDR1 is SQVTM, CDR2 ANQGSEA, per germline. CDR3 sequence reads: CSAYIVQGVGYTF. For the CDR3, the DNA is TGCAGCGCCTATATCGTACAGGGTGTTGGCTACACCTTC.

This chain joins TRBV14 and TRBJ1-1; possible D gene TRBD1, 5 bases. V lost 4 bases and J lost 2, with 17 bases in between. CDR1 and CDR2 (germline): SGHDN, FVKESK. CDR3 length: 16 residues. The CDR3 region is CASSPKSGAANTEAFF. The CDR3 bases are TGTGCCAGCAGCCCTAAATCCGGGGCCGCAAACACTGAAGCTTTCTTT.